The source of this T cell receptor beta chain is a study of blood T cell repertoires in COVID-19. Authors' processing steps: Amplification from reference gene primers served as the basis for estimated nucleated cell counts. Sequenced by immunoSEQ multiplex PCR; TCRdb stores in-frame clones only, minus some. V and J calls plus clone size are reproduced from that table; the DNA served to infer D and trimming. The sample includes hundreds of thousands of clones, about 88% of them seen just once. The V end lost 4 bases, the J end lost 6 bases, and 18 bases lay between the germline ends. The CDR3 totals 16 residues. Germline CDR1 and CDR2: LGHDT and YNNKEL (reference sequence). Each participant's cohort was designated according to participant-reported clinical history.

The receptor's source is a man aged 25-45 years with acute COVID-19. The genes are TRBV3-1 (or the pseudogene TRBV3-2) and TRBJ2-2; D call uncertain. Material: PBMCs or T cells enriched from blood (not recorded which). The CDR3 DNA reads as TGTGCCAGCAGCCGAACGGGTAGCCAAGTGCCCGGGGAGCTGTTTTTT. Protein product: CASSRTGSQVPGELFF.